This T cell receptor beta chain comes out of a study of shared clonotypes between healthy human individuals. Study-wide results and limits: It was observed that approximately 5% of naive CD4 clonotypes were shared across a handful of donors.

This clone was found once. Its target is unknown. Cells designated naive CD8 were CD45RO-negative and were positively selected for CCR7, with terminally differentiated effector memory CD45RA+ cells excluded. The data were produced by immunoSEQ multiplex PCR, yet TCRdb's version contains in-frame clones alone and is incomplete. The sample has 650,000 to 800,000 clones, 92% seen once. Looked up from germline, CDR1 is SEHNR and CDR2 is FQNEAQ (reference sequence). With V trimmed by 4 bases and J by 7 bases, 8 bases remained unmatched. This CDR3 contains 16 residues. The chain combines TRBV7-9 with TRBJ2-1; TRBD2 aligns across 12 bases. This clonotype was obtained from a man younger than 45 in good health. Sequenced material: naive CD8+ T cells sorted from blood. CDR3 bases: TGTGCCAGCAGCTCCGAGACTAGCGGGAGTCGGAATGAGCAGTTCTTC. Residues: CASSSETSGSRNEQFF.